The 18 T cell receptor beta chains in this list originate from one sample, sequenced in a study of Ad26.COV2.S vaccination and SARS-CoV-2 variants. The treatment was: about 20 received Ad26.COV2.S at low or high dose, single or two shots; about 5 received placebo; per-sample allocation not given. Sampling occurred on day 63 after the first vaccine or placebo injection. The protocol was immunoSEQ multiplex PCR, while the TCRdb copy is restricted to in-frame clones and leaves out a portion. In the table there are roughly 350,000 clones, more than 85% of which are singletons. Sequenced material: peripheral blood, taken in a trial of Ad26.COV2.S vaccine versus placebo. These receptors all stem from a person between 18 and 65 years old who received the Ad26.COV2.S COVID-19 vaccine or a placebo.

The rearrangement joins TRBV4-1 to TRBJ1-6; a weak D match, TRBD1 (6 bases). Trimming removed 0 bases at V and 0 bases at J, with 12 bases between. Germline CDR1 and CDR2: MGHRA and YSYEKL. The CDR3 is 18 residues long. The CDR3 sequence is CASSQDPTGPSYNSPLHF. DNA of the CDR3: TGCGCCAGCAGCCAAGACCCCACAGGGCCCTCCTATAATTCACCCCTCCACTTT.

The V and J genes are TRBV7-2 and TRBJ2-5; D might be TRBD1 or TRBD2, each matching 7 bases. The CDR3 runs 14 residues. The germline V gene has CDR1 SGHTA and CDR2 FQGNSA. Trimming shortened V by 5 bases and J by 3 bases, and 13 bases separated the two germline ends. The CDR3 protein is CASSPQGGEETQYF. CDR3 DNA: TGTGCCAGCAGCCCCCAGGGGGGGGAAGAGACCCAGTACTTC.

This chain joins TRBV6-1 and TRBJ1-3; possible D gene TRBD1, 5 bases. The CDR3 consists of 13 residues. Germline CDR1 is MNHNS and CDR2 is SASEGT. V was shortened by 11 bases and J by 2 bases, with 13 bases between the two germline ends. This chain's CDR3 is CAARDGAGNTIYF. Here the CDR3 DNA reads TGTGCCGCCCGGGACGGAGCTGGAAACACCATATATTTT.

The chain uses TRBV6-5 and TRBJ2-1, with D possibly being TRBD2 (6 bases). The CDR3 is 15 residues long. Germline assignment: CDR1 MNHEY and CDR2 SVGAGI. Trimming took off 5 bases at V and 3 bases at J, with 14 bases between the two ends. CDR3 bases: TGTGCCAGCAGTAAACTAGCTGTGGGCTACAATGAGCAGTTCTTC. Translation gives CASSKLAVGYNEQFF.

The chain carries TRBV6-5 and TRBJ1-1; 7 bases align to TRBD1. V was pared by 7 bases and J by 4 bases, with 9 bases of the junction left unmatched. Germline V lookup: CDR1 MNHEY, CDR2 SVGAGI. There are 14 residues in the CDR3. CDR3 sequence reads: CASTLTGKGTEAFF. Written as DNA, the CDR3 is TGTGCCAGCACCCTGACAGGGAAGGGCACTGAAGCTTTCTTT.

Details on this clone: An end of the junction does not agree with germline; a read error may underlie this. The chain joins TRBV4-1 to TRBJ1-2, with 8 nucleotides matching TRBD1. The CDR3 has 13 amino acids. Per the germline V gene, CDR1 is MGHRA and CDR2 is YSYEKL. CDR3 residues: CASRDRGLYDYTF. The DNA of the CDR3 is TGCGCCAGCAGAGACAGGGGTCTCTATGACTACACCTTC.

This chain joins TRBV29-1 and TRBJ2-1; D may correspond to TRBD1 or TRBD2 (6 bases each). With 1 base removed from V and 4 bases from J, the gap between germline ends came to 17 bases. Germline V gene lookup returns CDR1 SQVTM and CDR2 ANQGSEA. The CDR3 totals 16 residues. The CDR3 sequence is CSVEGGQRANYNEQFF. CDR3 nucleotide sequence: TGCAGCGTTGAAGGGGGGCAGCGGGCTAATTACAATGAGCAGTTCTTC.

This clone was detected only a few times. The chain is built from TRBV30 and TRBJ2-2; possibly TRBD1 for D (5 bases). Germline CDR1 is GTSNPN and CDR2 is SVGIG (reference sequence). The CDR3 consists of 14 residues. V gave up 1 base and J gave up 2 bases, with 8 bases separating them. CDR3 amino acids: CAWSADINTGELFF. CDR3 bases: TGTGCCTGGAGTGCGGACATAAACACCGGGGAGCTGTTTTTT.

This clone was detected once. The CDR3: CASSGQGEPQHF. CDR3 DNA sequence: TGTGCCAGCAGTGGACAGGGAGAGCCCCAGCATTTT. The V call is TRBV2, the J call TRBJ1-5, with 7 bases fitting TRBD1. The CDR3 consists of 12 residues. V was pared by 4 bases and J by 8 bases, with 2 bases of the junction left unmatched. In germline, CDR1 is SNHLY, CDR2 FYNNEI.

A single count supports this clone. The chain carries TRBV19 and TRBJ2-7; 9 bases match TRBD2. Germline trimming cut 6 bases from V and 4 bases from J; bases unmatched to any gene: 7. There are 14 residues in the CDR3. Germline values: CDR1 LNHDA, CDR2 SQIVND (reference sequence). As DNA, the CDR3 is TGTGCCAGTAGCCATAGCGGGAGAGGGTACGAGCAGTACTTC. Residues: CASSHSGRGYEQYF.

The chain carries TRBV28 and TRBJ2-5; tentative D call: TRBD2 (6 bases). Germline values: CDR1 MDHEN, CDR2 SYDVKM. Trimming took off 1 base at V and 2 bases at J, with 14 bases between the two ends. CDR3 size: 16 residues. The chain's CDR3 is CASSLSSTGLQETQYF. CDR3 bases: TGTGCCAGCAGTTTATCGAGTACAGGACTACAAGAGACCCAGTACTTC. The full variable domain, completed using reference TRBV28 and TRBJ2-5, is DVKVTQSSRYLVKRTGEKVFLECVQDMDHENMFWYRQDPGLGLRLIYFSYDVKMKEKGDIPEGYSVSREKKERFSLILESASTNQTSMYLCASSLSSTGLQETQYFGPGTRLLVL.

This chain links TRBV6-5 with TRBJ2-7, with 9 bases fitting TRBD1. Trimming took 6 bases from V and 4 from J; bases not matched to a gene: 10. Germline CDR1 reads MNHEY; CDR2 reads SVGAGI. The CDR3 is 15 residues long. CDR3 coding DNA: TGTGCCAGCAGCGCGGACAGGGGAGGCCCTTACGAGCAGTACTTC. It codes for CASSADRGGPYEQYF.

The chain combines TRBV2 with TRBJ2-1; 10 bases are shared with TRBD2. Germline assignment: CDR1 SNHLY and CDR2 FYNNEI. Unmatched junction bases numbered 10, after V lost 7 bases and J lost 7 bases. The CDR3 spans 15 residues. CDR3 in amino acids: CASNRFTSGNNEQFF. The CDR3 DNA reads TGTGCCAGCAATCGGTTCACTAGCGGGAATAATGAGCAGTTCTTC.

This clone was recorded a few times. This chain connects TRBV6-1 to TRBJ2-2, with D hard to call. Trimming took 0 bases from V and 0 from J, leaving 5 bases between them. CDR3 length: 15 residues. In germline, CDR1 is MNHNS, CDR2 SASEGT. DNA for the CDR3: TGTGCCAGCAGTGAAGCTGCGGCGAACACCGGGGAGCTGTTTTTT. Amino acids: CASSEAAANTGELFF.

V gene TRBV4-3 combines with J gene TRBJ2-1; possibly TRBD1 for D (6 bases). The CDR3 contains 14 residues. V shed 0 bases and J shed 8 bases, with 11 bases lying between them. Germline V gives CDR1 LGHNA, CDR2 YSLEER. The CDR3 DNA reads as TGCGCCAGCAGCCAAGATTTCGAGGGGGATGAGCAGTTCTTC. Translating it yields CASSQDFEGDEQFF.

The rearrangement joins TRBV7-2 to TRBJ2-1, with 7 bases fitting TRBD2. The CDR3 is 17 residues long. Looked up from germline, CDR1 is SGHTA and CDR2 is FQGNSA. With V trimmed by 10 bases and J by 0 bases, 15 bases remained unmatched. The CDR3 DNA reads as TGTGCCACAGGACTAGTCGACCTTTCGAGCTCCTACAATGAGCAGTTCTTC. Protein sequence: CATGLVDLSSSYNEQFF.

The count of this clone is one. The rearrangement joins TRBV6-5 to TRBJ1-3; a weak D match, TRBD1 (5 bases). V gave up 6 bases and J gave up 2 bases, with 14 bases separating them. CDR3 length: 15 amino acids. Germline CDR1 and CDR2: MNHEY and SVGAGI. The CDR3 spells CASRNAGGPGNTIYF. The CDR3 nucleotides read TGTGCCAGCAGAAACGCGGGGGGACCTGGAAACACCATATATTTT.

The chain couples TRBV29-1 to TRBJ2-1; 7 bases fit TRBD1. Germline V gene sequence: CDR1 SQVTM, CDR2 ANQGSEA. V dropped 1 base and J dropped 11; count of bases not matched to a gene: 8. This CDR3 region has 13 residues. The CDR3 region is CSVEVIEDRKQFF. The CDR3 DNA reads as TGCAGCGTTGAAGTCATTGAGGACAGGAAGCAGTTCTTC.